The 10 T cell receptor beta chains below come from one sample, sequenced in a study of cytomegalovirus exposure and HLA in healthy donors. Primers for the PCR totalled 60 Vbeta and 13 Jbeta. Libraries were prepared by immunoSEQ multiplex PCR; TCRdb keeps only in-frame clonotypes and omits some of them. The sample includes 110,000 or so clones, about 80% of them seen just once. The sequenced sample consisted of PBMCs. The source is a female donor in good health and CMV-seronegative.

The rearrangement joins TRBV4-3 to TRBJ2-7; 9 nucleotides agree with TRBD2. Per the germline V gene, CDR1 is LGHNA and CDR2 is YSLEER. The junction had 3 bases not matched to a gene; V was cut back by 1 base and J by 2 bases. This CDR3 comprises 15 residues. The CDR3 DNA sequence: TGCGCCAGCAGCCAAGGGGGCGGGGGGGCCTACGAGCAGTACTTC. This codes for CASSQGGGGAYEQYF.

The chain is built from TRBV9 and TRBJ2-5, with a weak D call TRBD1 (6 bases). V was cut by 4 bases and J by 0 bases, with 7 bases left in between. The CDR3 length is 13 residues. In germline, CDR1 is SGDLS, CDR2 YYNGEE. The CDR3, as DNA: TGTGCCAGCAGCCGGGACAACCAAGAGACCCAGTACTTC. Amino acids: CASSRDNQETQYF.

This chain connects TRBV19 to TRBJ1-1; D unclear. Trimming left V 5 bases short and J 4 bases short, with 17 bases between. The CDR3 has 15 residues. Per the germline V gene, CDR1 is LNHDA and CDR2 is SQIVND (reference sequence). This CDR3 reads CASSLLTEPSTEAFF. The CDR3, as DNA: TGTGCCAGTAGTCTCTTGACCGAACCTAGCACTGAAGCTTTCTTT. Using reference TRBV19 and TRBJ1-1 for the parts outside the CDR3, the full variable domain is DGGITQSPKYLFRKEGQNVTLSCEQNLNHDAMYWYRQDPGQGLRLIYYSQIVNDFQKGDIAEGYSVSREKKESFPLTVTSAQKNPTAFYLCASSLLTEPSTEAFFGQGTRLTVV.

The chain couples TRBV21-1 to TRBJ1-4. TRBV21-1 is listed as a pseudogene. This CDR3 has 16 residues. CDR3: CASSKSRSSTNEKLFF. The CDR3 bases are TGTGCCAGCAGCAAATCTAGGTCCTCAACTAATGAAAAACTGTTTTTT.

The V gene is TRBV27, the J gene TRBJ2-7; no reliable D call. Germline values: CDR1 MNHEY, CDR2 SMNVEV (reference sequence). The CDR3 extends over 13 amino acids. Trimming took off 3 bases at V and 0 bases at J, with 6 bases between the two ends. CDR3 region: CASSFTGSYEQYF. CDR3 sequence (DNA): TGTGCCAGCAGTTTTACCGGCTCCTACGAGCAGTACTTC.

This clone has just a few counts. The rearrangement links TRBV19 to TRBJ1-1, with D unclear. This CDR3 is built from 12 residues. V lost 1 base and J 10 bases, leaving 10 bases between the germline ends. CDR1 is LNHDA, CDR2 SQIVND, per germline (reference sequence). CDR3 sequence reads: CASSIGVSVAFF. Here the CDR3 DNA reads TGTGCCAGTAGTATAGGTGTATCCGTAGCTTTCTTT.

The chain combines TRBV7-2 with TRBJ1-2, with a tentative D call TRBD1 (5 bases). This CDR3 is built from 17 residues. The V and J ends lost 3 bases and 2 bases respectively, with 19 bases between them. Germline V gene lookup returns CDR1 SGHTA and CDR2 FQGNSA. The CDR3 DNA reads as TGTGCCAGCAGCTTGAGGTTAGGGGATGAGGAAAACTATGGCTACACCTTC. Amino acid sequence: CASSLRLGDEENYGYTF.

The chain combines TRBV18 with TRBJ1-1; TRBD1 agrees at 9 bases. J was trimmed by 4 bases and V by 6 bases; bases with no gene match: 9. The germline V gene has CDR1 KGHSH and CDR2 LQKENI. The CDR3 is 15 amino acids. The CDR3 is CASSPLTGGVTEAFF. The CDR3 bases are TGTGCCAGCTCCCCTTTGACAGGGGGAGTCACTGAAGCTTTCTTT.

The V gene is TRBV2, the J gene TRBJ2-1; 7 bases are shared with TRBD1. V shed 6 bases and J 3 bases; nucleotides not matched to a gene: 11. The CDR3 length is 16 residues. Per the germline V gene, CDR1 is SNHLY and CDR2 is FYNNEI. The CDR3 DNA is TGTGCCAGCAGGGGACACGAGGCAGGGGGCTACAATGAGCAGTTCTTC. Its translation is CASRGHEAGGYNEQFF.

In DNA form, the CDR3 reads TGCGCCAGCAGCCAAGATCAGGGACAGGCACCCTATGGCTACACCTTC. Translated: CASSQDQGQAPYGYTF. The chain has TRBV4-3 and TRBJ1-2, with 8 bases lining up with TRBD1. Germline-derived CDR1 and CDR2 are LGHNA and YSLEER. The junction had 7 bases not matched to a gene; V was cut back by 0 bases and J by 4 bases. CDR3 size: 16 residues.